This T cell receptor beta chain was retrieved from a study of blood T cell repertoires in COVID-19. Study details: There were acute and convalescent COVID-19 samples, and they came from the United States, Italy and Spain.

In the original workflow: It was from reference gene primer amplification that nucleated cell counts were estimated. Sequencing was performed with immunoSEQ multiplex PCR; in TCRdb, only in-frame clones are kept and a portion is missing. V and J calls and clone size come straight from that table; D and trimming were deduced from the DNA. Here the sample spans 400,000 to 500,000 clones, more than 80% being singletons. There are 12 residues in the CDR3. Germline values: CDR1 SGHTS, CDR2 YDEGEE. Trimming left V 4 bases short and J 5 bases short, with 10 bases between. Source material: peripheral blood. The TCR originated in a woman aged 25 to 45 with active or convalescent COVID-19. The chain is built from TRBV5-8 and TRBJ2-7; D is perhaps TRBD2 (5 bases). This chain's CDR3 is CASSKTGNEQYF. The DNA of the CDR3 is TGTGCCAGCAGCAAGACGGGGAACGAGCAGTACTTC.